This TCR beta chain was identified in a study of shared clonotypes between healthy human individuals. Generated by immunoSEQ multiplex PCR, the TCRdb table keeps only in-frame clones and is missing some. There are about 2,500,000 clones in the sample; approximately 92% occur only once, and roughly 0.14% lies in the top ten. The CDR3 covers 16 residues. CDR1 and CDR2 from the germline V gene are KGHSH and LQKENI. With V trimmed by 0 bases and J by 4 bases, 4 bases remained unmatched. The V gene is TRBV18, the J gene TRBJ2-2, with 8 bases aligning to TRBD1. Sequencing was performed on naive CD4+ T cells sorted from blood. Subset of the sample: CD45RA+ positively selected. This receptor was identified in a man aged 18 to 30 in good health. As DNA, the CDR3 is TGTGCCAGCTCACCACCGGGACAGGAAGGCACCGGGGAGCTGTTTTTT. Its protein product is CASSPPGQEGTGELFF.